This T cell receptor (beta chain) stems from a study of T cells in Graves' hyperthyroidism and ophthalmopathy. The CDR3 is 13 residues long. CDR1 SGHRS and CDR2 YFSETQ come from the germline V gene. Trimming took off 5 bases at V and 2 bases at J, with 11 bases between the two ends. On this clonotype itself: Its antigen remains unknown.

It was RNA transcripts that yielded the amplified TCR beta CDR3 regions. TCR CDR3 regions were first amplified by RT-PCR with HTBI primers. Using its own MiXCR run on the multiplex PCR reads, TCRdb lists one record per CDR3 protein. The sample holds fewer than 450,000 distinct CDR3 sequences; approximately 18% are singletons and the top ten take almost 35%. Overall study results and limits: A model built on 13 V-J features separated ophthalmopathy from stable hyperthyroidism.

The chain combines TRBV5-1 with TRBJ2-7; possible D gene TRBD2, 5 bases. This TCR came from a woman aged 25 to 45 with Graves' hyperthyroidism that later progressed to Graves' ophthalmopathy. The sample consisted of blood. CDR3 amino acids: CASSLQRTYEQYF. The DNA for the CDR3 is TGCGCCAGCAGTCTACAGCGGACCTACGAGCAGTACTTC.